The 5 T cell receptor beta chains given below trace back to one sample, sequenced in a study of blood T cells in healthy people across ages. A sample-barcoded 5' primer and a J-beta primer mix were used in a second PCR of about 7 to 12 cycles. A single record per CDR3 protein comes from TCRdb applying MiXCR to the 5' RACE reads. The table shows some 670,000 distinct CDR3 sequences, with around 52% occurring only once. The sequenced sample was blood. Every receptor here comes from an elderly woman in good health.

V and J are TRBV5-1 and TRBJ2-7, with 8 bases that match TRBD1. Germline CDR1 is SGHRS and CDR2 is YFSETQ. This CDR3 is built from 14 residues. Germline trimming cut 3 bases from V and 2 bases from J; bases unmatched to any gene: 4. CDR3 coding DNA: TGCGCCAGCAGCTCGACAGGGGAGCCCTACGAGCAGTACTTC. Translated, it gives CASSSTGEPYEQYF.

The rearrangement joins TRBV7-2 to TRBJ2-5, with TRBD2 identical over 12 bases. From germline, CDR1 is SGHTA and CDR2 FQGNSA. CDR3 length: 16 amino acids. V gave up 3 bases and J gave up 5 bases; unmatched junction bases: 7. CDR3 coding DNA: TGTGCCAGCAGCTTGGGACTAGCGGGCTCCGCCGAGACCCAGTACTTC. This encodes CASSLGLAGSAETQYF.

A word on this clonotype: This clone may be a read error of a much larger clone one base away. CDR3 DNA: TGTGCCGGCAGCGTAGGCGGGAGAGGCACCGGGGAGCTGTTTTTT. It specifies CAGSVGGRGTGELFF. The gene calls are TRBV9 and TRBJ2-2; 7 nucleotides match TRBD2. In germline, CDR1 is SGDLS, CDR2 YYNGEE. CDR3 length equals 15 residues.

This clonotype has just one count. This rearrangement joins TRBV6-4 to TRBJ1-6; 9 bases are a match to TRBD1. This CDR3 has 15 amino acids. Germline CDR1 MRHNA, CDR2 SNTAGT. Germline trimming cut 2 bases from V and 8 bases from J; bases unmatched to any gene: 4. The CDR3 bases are TGTGCCAGCAGTGACAGGGGACAGGGAGATTCACCCCTCCACTTT. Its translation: CASSDRGQGDSPLHF.

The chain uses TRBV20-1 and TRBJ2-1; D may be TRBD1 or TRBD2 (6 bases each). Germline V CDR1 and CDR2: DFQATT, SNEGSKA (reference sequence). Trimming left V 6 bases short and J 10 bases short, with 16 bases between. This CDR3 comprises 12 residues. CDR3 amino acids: CSAEGVANEQFF. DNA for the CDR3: TGCAGTGCGGAGGGGGTAGCGAACGAGCAGTTCTTC.